This TCR beta chain was captured by sequencing in a study of OX40 agonist ivuxolimab in advanced cancers. Generated by immunoSEQ multiplex PCR, the TCRdb table keeps only in-frame clones and is missing some. The table has 90,000 or so clones, 91% seen once. This receptor was taken from an adult with an advanced solid tumor such as melanoma, head and neck, liver or kidney cancer. The specimen comprised CD4+ or CD8+ T cells sorted from blood, sampled in a trial of the OX40 agonist ivuxolimab.

The DNA of the CDR3 is TGTGCCAGCAGCGCCCGGGCGGGCTCCTACAATGAGCAGTTCTTC. Translation: CASSARAGSYNEQFF. J is TRBJ2-1 and V is TRBV9; tentatively, D is TRBD2 (5 bases). Germline CDR1 is SGDLS and CDR2 is YYNGEE. Between the trimmed V and J ends, which lost 3 bases and 0 bases, there was a span of 10 bases. The CDR3 length is 15 residues.